One and the same sample provided the 21 T cell receptor beta chains below, sequenced in a study of T cell changes during pregnancy in multiple sclerosis. Sequencing used immunoSEQ multiplex PCR; TCRdb keeps in-frame clones, though not all of them. The sample contains some 77,000 clones, approximately 94% of which appear only once. The sample here was peripheral blood, taken after pregnancy. All receptors derive from a female donor in good health, enrolled as a control in a pregnancy study.

The chain carries TRBV11-2 and TRBJ2-2; 8 bases line up with TRBD2. With V trimmed by 2 bases and J by 7 bases, 9 bases remained unmatched. Germline-derived CDR1 and CDR2 are SGHAT and FQNNGV. The CDR3 runs to 16 residues. The CDR3 loop reads CASSLSRTSSGGELFF. The CDR3 DNA follows: TGTGCCAGCAGCTTATCCCGGACTAGCTCAGGCGGGGAGCTGTTTTTT.

The rearrangement uses TRBV18 and TRBJ1-1; a possible D gene is TRBD1 (5 bases). V was clipped by 3 bases and J by 1 base, with 21 bases between them. The CDR3 totals 18 residues. The germline V gene has CDR1 KGHSH and CDR2 LQKENI. CDR3 protein: CASSPIGRVGKGNTEAFF. The CDR3 DNA reads TGTGCCAGCTCACCCATAGGCAGGGTAGGTAAGGGGAACACTGAAGCTTTCTTT.

CDR3 sequence (DNA): TGTGCCAGCTCACGACGACAGGCCGATAGCAATCAGCCCCAGCATTTT. Its protein product is CASSRRQADSNQPQHF. The chain links TRBV18 to TRBJ1-5; D is perhaps TRBD1 (6 bases). V was cut by 4 bases and J by 0 bases, with 13 bases left in between. Germline V lookup: CDR1 KGHSH, CDR2 LQKENI. This CDR3 has 16 residues.

The rearrangement joins TRBV18 to TRBJ1-1, with D maybe TRBD1 (6 bases). CDR1 and CDR2 from the germline V gene are KGHSH and LQKENI. The CDR3 loop spans 14 amino acids. Trimming removed 2 bases from V and 4 bases from J, with 11 bases in between. Written as DNA, the CDR3 is TGTGCCAGCTCACCAACCAGGGGTGTCACTGAAGCTTTCTTT. It translates to CASSPTRGVTEAFF.

This clone came up once. The genes are TRBV14 and TRBJ1-6, with D unresolved. V lost 1 base and J lost 1, with 5 bases in between. The CDR3 length is 15 residues. Germline V gene data show CDR1 as SGHDN and CDR2 as FVKESK. CDR3 nucleotide sequence: TGTGCCAGCAGCCAAGCCGGTTCCTATAATTCACCCCTCCACTTT. Translation gives CASSQAGSYNSPLHF. Combining the CDR3 with reference TRBV14 and TRBJ1-6 gives the whole variable domain EAGVTQFPSHSVIEKGQTVTLRCDPISGHDNLYWYRRVMGKEIKFLLHFVKESKQDESGMPNNRFLAERTGGTYSTLKVQPAELEDSGVYFCASSQAGSYNSPLHFGNGTRLTVT.

This clone is medium-sized (0.01 to 0.1%). This chain connects TRBV6-4 to TRBJ2-1; the match to TRBD1 covers 8 bases. The ends lost 8 bases at V and 9 bases at J; junction bases unmatched: 9. CDR3 size: 13 residues. Germline assignment: CDR1 MRHNA and CDR2 SNTAGT. CDR3 sequence: CASGQGAGGEQFF. CDR3 nucleotides: TGTGCCAGCGGGCAGGGGGCTGGAGGTGAGCAGTTCTTC.

DNA of the CDR3: TGTGCCAGCAGCTTGGTGACAGCCGTTAACTATGGCTACACCTTC. Translating it yields CASSLVTAVNYGYTF. This chain links TRBV5-4 with TRBJ1-2; tentatively, D is TRBD1 (5 bases). The CDR3 has 15 residues. V lost 0 bases and J lost 1, with 10 bases in between. The germline V gene encodes CDR1 SGHNT and CDR2 YYREEE (reference sequence).

This chain uses TRBV30 with TRBJ2-7; D unresolved. Germline loops: CDR1 GTSNPN, CDR2 SVGIG (reference sequence). There are 11 residues in the CDR3. Trimming pared 1 base from V and 5 bases from J, leaving 6 bases between. CDR3 loop: CAWSDPDEQYF. The CDR3 bases are TGTGCCTGGAGTGACCCAGACGAGCAGTACTTC.

V and J are TRBV7-3 and TRBJ2-7, with 7 bases that match TRBD2. CDR1 is SGHTA and CDR2 is FQGTGA in the germline V gene. V was clipped by 3 bases and J by 5 bases; unmatched bases: 4. The CDR3 totals 13 residues. CDR3 sequence: CASSLGGTNEQYF. CDR3 sequence (DNA): TGTGCCAGCAGCTTGGGAGGGACTAACGAGCAGTACTTC.

J is TRBJ1-1 and V is TRBV6-5; a possible D gene is TRBD1 (6 bases). This CDR3 is 12 amino acids long. CDR1 is MNHEY and CDR2 is SVGAGI in the germline V gene. The V end lost 4 bases, the J end lost 6 bases, and 9 bases lay between the germline ends. For the CDR3, the DNA is TGTGCCAGCAGTTCTGGACAGTCTGAAGCTTTCTTT. Translation: CASSSGQSEAFF.

This clone was recorded only once. This chain joins TRBV6-5 and TRBJ1-2; weak D call: TRBD1 (6 bases). The germline V and J ends were trimmed by 6 bases and 4 bases, with 12 bases remaining between them. The CDR3 contains 13 residues. Germline CDR1 reads MNHEY; CDR2 reads SVGAGI. The CDR3 nucleotides are TGTGCCAGCAGCCCCACAGGGATCTATGGCTACACCTTC. It encodes CASSPTGIYGYTF.

V usage is TRBV19 and J usage is TRBJ2-1, with 9 positions matching TRBD2. Germline values: CDR1 LNHDA, CDR2 SQIVND (reference sequence). The CDR3 has 17 residues. V lost 4 bases, J lost 5 bases, and 12 bases stayed unmatched. CDR3: CASSKRGGLAGHNEQFF. The CDR3 DNA sequence: TGTGCCAGTAGTAAAAGGGGAGGTCTAGCGGGGCACAATGAGCAGTTCTTC.

This clone was seen more than once but under ten times. CDR3 residues: CASSRDGGEAFF. In nucleotides, the CDR3 is TGTGCCAGCAGCCGGGACGGGGGTGAAGCTTTCTTT. This rearrangement joins TRBV7-3 to TRBJ1-1; D perhaps matches TRBD1 (5 bases). The V end was cut by 5 bases, the J end by 7 bases, with 11 bases between. The CDR3 runs to 12 residues. Per the germline V gene, CDR1 is SGHTA and CDR2 is FQGTGA.

The V and J genes are TRBV5-1 and TRBJ1-3; no clear D gene. CDR1 is SGHRS and CDR2 is YFSETQ in the germline V gene. The CDR3 contains 15 residues. V lost 4 bases and J lost 0, with 11 bases in between. As DNA, the CDR3 is TGCGCCAGCAGCCCCTTCACGGGCTCTGGAAACACCATATATTTT. It is translated as CASSPFTGSGNTIYF. Full variable domain (remainder filled in from reference TRBV5-1 and TRBJ1-3): KAGVTQTPRYLIKTRGQQVTLSCSPISGHRSVSWYQQTPGQGLQFLFEYFSETQRNKGNFPGRFSGRQFSNSRSEMNVSTLELGDSALYLCASSPFTGSGNTIYFGEGSWLTVV.

V is TRBV2 and J is TRBJ2-1; weak D call: TRBD1 (6 bases). The CDR3 has 12 amino acids. The V and J ends lost 7 bases and 5 bases respectively, with 9 bases between them. Germline-derived CDR1 and CDR2 are SNHLY and FYNNEI. This CDR3 reads CASNTGNNEQFF. DNA for the CDR3: TGTGCCAGCAACACAGGGAACAATGAGCAGTTCTTC.

This clone was detected a few times. V and J are TRBV7-3 and TRBJ1-2, with TRBD1 matching 7 bases. CDR1 is SGHTA and CDR2 is FQGTGA in the germline V gene. Trimming at V came to 6 bases and at J to 5 bases, leaving 12 bases not matched to a gene. CDR3 length equals 15 residues. The DNA for the CDR3 is TGTGCCAGCAGACTAGACCGGGACAGCTCATATGGCTACACCTTC. Amino acids: CASRLDRDSSYGYTF.

V is TRBV30 and J is TRBJ2-7, with TRBD1 as a possible D gene (5 bases). The CDR3 loop spans 16 amino acids. V was pared by 2 bases and J by 3 bases, with 20 bases between. Per the germline V gene, CDR1 is GTSNPN and CDR2 is SVGIG (reference sequence). The CDR3 DNA is TGTGCCTGGAGTTCAGCTGACAGCTCTTACTTCTACGAGCAGTACTTC. Translating it yields CAWSSADSSYFYEQYF.

The DNA of the CDR3 is TGCAGCGTACAGGGGCCAGATGAAAAACTGTTTTTT. It is translated as CSVQGPDEKLFF. The V call is TRBV29-1, the J call TRBJ1-4; 7 bases are a match to TRBD1. After removal of 6 bases from V and 6 bases from J, the junction contained 4 bases not matched to a gene. The CDR3 is 12 residues long. Germline V lookup: CDR1 SQVTM, CDR2 ANQGSEA.

V usage is TRBV4-1 and J usage is TRBJ2-3, with 11 bases aligning to TRBD2. The junction had 5 bases not matched to a gene; V was cut back by 5 bases and J by 1 base. Germline values: CDR1 MGHRA, CDR2 YSYEKL. The CDR3 extends over 16 amino acids. In nucleotides, the CDR3 is TGCGCCAGCAGCTGGACTAGCGGGCCTGGCACAGATACGCAGTATTTT. This gives the protein CASSWTSGPGTDTQYF.

V gene TRBV5-6 combines with J gene TRBJ2-1; possible D gene TRBD1, 6 bases. The CDR3 is 14 residues long. Trimming took 2 bases from V and 1 from J, leaving 7 bases between them. Germline V gene data show CDR1 as SGHDT and CDR2 as YYEEEE. The DNA for the CDR3 is TGTGCCAGCAGCTTTGACAGGTCCTACAATGAGCAGTTCTTC. This translates into CASSFDRSYNEQFF.

The chain is built from TRBV6-5 and TRBJ2-3; possibly TRBD1 for D (5 bases). The V gene's germline CDR1 is MNHEY and CDR2 SVGAGI. The CDR3 has 13 residues. V shed 2 bases and J shed 4 bases, with 7 bases lying between them. CDR3: CASSYGAADTQYF. CDR3 coding DNA: TGTGCCAGCAGTTACGGGGCGGCAGATACGCAGTATTTT.